The TCR beta chain described here comes from a study of cytomegalovirus exposure and HLA in healthy donors. Study results and limitations: A later analysis found TCR association rates differed by HLA locus, highest for DRB1 and lowest for HLA-C.

As concerns this clone: Its matching antigen is unknown.

PCR amplification relied on 60 Vbeta primers (plus 13 Jbeta primers). Using immunoSEQ multiplex PCR, the repertoire was profiled, and TCRdb retains in-frame clones only, with some absent. Seen here are 120,000 or so clones, about four fifths observed once, and the top ten hold more than 8%. Per germline, CDR1 SNHLY and CDR2 FYNNEI. This CDR3 region has 15 residues. V was clipped by 4 bases and J by 1 base; unmatched bases: 6. J is TRBJ2-5 and V is TRBV2, with TRBD2 matching over 7 bases. The sequence was obtained from a female donor in good health and CMV-seropositive. The material sequenced was PBMCs. The CDR3 reads CASSAGTIIQETQYF. DNA of the CDR3: TGTGCCAGCAGTGCCGGGACTATAATCCAAGAGACCCAGTACTTC.